The TCR beta chain described here comes from a study of T cell responses to AZD1222 COVID-19 vaccine (dated by TCRdb to about 2021). The study in broad terms: A total of 233 trial participants underwent TCR sequencing, of whom some 200 had received two doses of AZD1222 and approximately 25 had received two doses of the MenACWY control vaccine. Trial participants were enrolled by age into subgroups of 18-55, 56-69 and 70-plus years, and around 140, 26 and 57 TCR-sequenced participants, respectively, were included in these subgroups.

The CDR3 regions of human TCRbeta chains were analyzed by immunosequencing. Per the source publication's procedure: Repertoire TCRs were checked for matches against a reference library of SARS-CoV-2-specific TCRs that had been generated using the MIRA antigen-specificity platform. Breadth was defined as the fraction of unique TCRs that were SARS-CoV-2-associated. Depth was defined as the fraction of total T cells that were SARS-CoV-2-associated. Using the MIRA data, each spike-specific TCR was mapped to the spike region that the TCR reacts to and placed in a CD4 or CD8 class. Log10-transformed breadth and depth values were compared by one-way ANOVA with Sidak's multiple comparisons tests. In its TCRdb copy, this immuneACCESS table keeps in-frame sequences only and misses some clones. Where compared with another copy, unresolved V genes explain less than half of these, and the others have no known cause. V and J calls and clone size follow that table, whereas D and trimming were derived from the DNA. Present in this sample are 200,000 to 250,000 clones, roughly 94% of which were seen just once. The top ten hold 1.5% to 2% of the sample.

Details on this clone: No cognate antigen has been identified for it. It has no much larger one-base neighbor in the sample; base qualities were not kept.

In light of the paper, this sample's time point label describes: about 28 days (+/-7) after the second vaccine dose. The sample's treatment or condition label is to be understood as: meningococcal conjugate vaccine given as trial control. The vaccinee samples were drawn from two UK trials, COV001 and COV002, one of which was a single-blind randomized controlled phase 2/3 trial testing AZD1222 (ChAdOx1 nCoV-19) in healthy adults. Trial participant PBMC samples were collected at day 0 and day 28 after the second dose for TCRbeta chain sequencing. Spanning cysteine to phenylalanine, the CDR3 consists of 15 amino acids. The only DNA kept is the CDR3, 45 bases in frame from the first base. Here V drops 1 base and J drops 8 bases, and the junction holds 5 bases not matched to any gene. CDR1 and CDR2, per the germline V gene, are MDHEN and SYDVKM. Broader findings and caveats from the paper: Most participants were white British and females outnumbered males, and the authors suggested that clonal diversity may have been underestimated. In the small 56-69-year group, the increase in depth fell short of significance, most likely because of low power. Because no day 14 peak-response samples were available, repertoires were characterized only after the peak T cell response. Epitopes outside the regions mutated in the B.1.351 and B.1.1.7 variants were reportedly recognized by nearly half of the unique spike-specific TCRs. A significant rise in spike-specific TCR breadth and depth was observed after two AZD1222 doses relative to day 0 and relative to MenACWY recipients. Conclusions about previously exposed vaccinees are limited because only a handful of AZD1222 recipients were SARS-CoV-2 seropositive at baseline. The whole spike protein was spanned by vaccine-associated CD4 TCRs, and dominant responses were seen in regions 160-218 and 743-854.

Recombination joined TRBV28 with TRBJ2-7, with TRBD2 identical over 13 junction bases. The sequencing used peripheral blood, collected 28 days after the second dose of the MenACWY control vaccine. This clonotype originated in an adult who received the MenACWY meningococcal vaccine as a control. The CDR3 sequence is CASSLYRTSGGQQYF. The DNA sequence is given as TGTGCCAGCAGTTTATACCGGACTAGCGGGGGCCAGCAGTACTTC.